These 22 T cell receptor beta chains were all obtained from the same sample, sequenced in a study of CXCR3-negative and CXCR3-positive naive CD8 T cells. Study observations and caveats: Naive cells that were CXCR3-positive had more hydrophobic TRB CDR3s (compared with CXCR3-negative naive cells).

All TRB cDNA libraries came from 5' RACE performed with UMI labels. TCRdb reanalyzed the 5' RACE reads and collapses them to one entry per CDR3 protein, without DNA. The sample holds 140,000 to 150,000 distinct CDR3 sequences. Their antigens remain unidentified. Sequencing was done on a sample of naive CXCR3+ CD8+ T cells from blood. Subset of the sample: CD45RO-CCR7+CD27+CD95- naive CD8+ T cells expressing CXCR3 (TNR3+). All receptors derive from a human donor in good health. Some clones in this sample may be carry-over from other donors' samples.

V and J are TRBV15 and TRBJ2-7; lacking DNA, the TRBD1 call made by TCRdb goes unchecked. This CDR3 has 15 residues. Germline lookup yields CDR1 LNHNV and CDR2 YYDKDF (reference sequence). CDR3 sequence reads: CATSREDRESYEQYF.

The genes are TRBV13 and TRBJ1-1; TCRdb's D call, TRBD1, is unchecked because there is no DNA. This CDR3 comprises 13 residues. Germline V lookup: CDR1 PRHDT, CDR2 FYEKMQ (reference sequence). This CDR3 reads CASSFRGWHEAFF.

The chain couples TRBV9 to TRBJ1-2; TCRdb picks TRBD1, but there is no DNA to check that call. The CDR3 is 16 residues long. Germline CDR1 reads SGDLS; CDR2 reads YYNGEE. This CDR3 reads CASSEGTGYVNYGYTF.

This sequence joins TRBV5-4 and TRBJ1-1. Germline V gives CDR1 SGHNT, CDR2 YYREEE (reference sequence). The CDR3 spans 14 residues. The CDR3 region is CASSDSPGGPEAFF.

The chain uses TRBV29-1 and TRBJ2-1; TCRdb returns TRBD1, unconfirmable since there is no DNA. The CDR3 spans 13 residues. CDR1 and CDR2 from the germline V gene are SQVTM and ANQGSEA. This CDR3 reads CSGTGTENNEQFF.

J is TRBJ1-4 and V is TRBV5-6. Germline V gives CDR1 SGHDT, CDR2 YYEEEE. This CDR3 is built from 12 residues. This CDR3 is CASSSMNEKLFF. The full variable domain, rest sourced from reference TRBV5-6 and TRBJ1-4, is DAGVTQSPTHLIKTRGQQVTLRCSPKSGHDTVSWYQQALGQGPQFIFQYYEEEERQRGNFPDRFSGHQFPNYSSELNVNALLLGDSALYLCASSSMNEKLFFGSGTQLSVL.

This chain connects TRBV7-6 to TRBJ2-3; no DNA is available, so the TRBD1 call from TCRdb remains unchecked. Per germline, CDR1 SGHVS and CDR2 FNYEAQ. The CDR3 spans 13 residues. CDR3 loop: CASSLPGTDTQYF.

The rearrangement links TRBV12-3 or TRBV12-4 to TRBJ2-7; TCRdb indicates TRBD2, and absent DNA this call remains unverified. The CDR3 has 13 residues. CDR3 loop: CASGRMRAYEQYF.

The chain carries TRBV4-3 and TRBJ2-1; the TRBD2 assignment by TCRdb is unverifiable without DNA. Germline V gene sequence: CDR1 LGHNA, CDR2 YSLEER. The CDR3 runs 16 residues. Here the CDR3 reads CASSQDPGARVSEQFF.

The V gene is TRBV3-1, the J gene TRBJ2-1. The CDR3 is made up of 14 amino acids. Germline V gene sequence: CDR1 LGHDT, CDR2 YNNKEL (reference sequence). CDR3 sequence: CASSWEGTYNEQFF.

The V call is TRBV20-1, the J call TRBJ2-1; checking the TCRdb D call of TRBD2 is not possible without DNA. The CDR3 loop spans 15 amino acids. CDR1 and CDR2 from the germline V gene are DFQATT and SNEGSKA (reference sequence). The CDR3 sequence is CSARKGRRAYNEQFF.

The chain recombines TRBV30 with TRBJ2-7; TCRdb selects TRBD1, and the lack of DNA leaves this call unchecked. The CDR3 is 14 amino acids. Germline values: CDR1 GTSNPN, CDR2 SVGIG (reference sequence). The CDR3 is CAFSEGGGFYEQYF.

This sequence joins TRBV9 and TRBJ2-5; TCRdb reports TRBD2, a call that lacks DNA to check it against. The CDR3 contains 13 residues. The germline CDR1 and CDR2 sequences are SGDLS and YYNGEE. CDR3 amino acids: CASSPGGYETQYF.

This rearrangement joins TRBV7-3 to TRBJ2-1; the TCRdb D gene call, TRBD2, has no DNA to confirm it. The CDR3 spans 15 residues. Per the germline V gene, CDR1 is SGHTA and CDR2 is FQGTGA. The CDR3 sequence: CASSPTADHFNEQFF.

V usage is TRBV28 and J usage is TRBJ1-2; TCRdb outputs TRBD1, but without DNA this stays unchecked. In germline, CDR1 is MDHEN, CDR2 SYDVKM. This CDR3 contains 14 residues. CDR3 sequence reads: CASSPVSETGGYTF.

The chain is built from TRBV3-1 and TRBJ2-4; TCRdb names TRBD1, which stays unverified in the absence of DNA. From germline, CDR1 is LGHDT and CDR2 YNNKEL (reference sequence). The CDR3 extends over 19 amino acids. CDR3: CASSQESSDRNIAKNIQYF.

The V call is TRBV13, the J call TRBJ1-2; TCRdb indicates TRBD1, and absent DNA this call remains unverified. Germline CDR1 and CDR2: PRHDT and FYEKMQ (reference sequence). This CDR3 region has 15 residues. This CDR3 is CASSVDRDSDYGYTF.

V and J are TRBV7-9 and TRBJ2-3. The germline V gene has CDR1 SEHNR and CDR2 FQNEAQ (reference sequence). The CDR3 consists of 13 residues. The CDR3 is CASSLGWADTQYF.

The rearrangement uses TRBV30 and TRBJ1-2; TCRdb's D call of TRBD1 is untestable without DNA. Per the germline V gene, CDR1 is GTSNPN and CDR2 is SVGIG (reference sequence). The CDR3 runs 11 residues. The CDR3 reads CASTGGYGYTF.

This chain connects TRBV7-3 to TRBJ2-3; TCRdb gives TRBD1 as the D gene, but with no DNA this cannot be confirmed. Germline CDR1 SGHTA, CDR2 FQGTGA. This CDR3 is built from 15 residues. This chain's CDR3 is CASGEFTGSGDTQYF.

The J gene is TRBJ2-3, the V gene TRBV13; the D gene TCRdb calls, TRBD2, cannot be checked with no DNA. From germline, CDR1 is PRHDT and CDR2 FYEKMQ (reference sequence). There are 17 residues in the CDR3. CDR3: CASSPDLRDTGTDTQYF. Variable domain in full (rest from reference TRBV13 and TRBJ2-3): AAGVIQSPRHLIKEKRETATLKCYPIPRHDTVYWYQQGPGQDPQFLISFYEKMQSDKGSIPDRFSAQQFSDYHSELNMSSLELGDSALYFCASSPDLRDTGTDTQYFGPGTRLTVL.

This sequence joins TRBV14 and TRBJ1-1; the TCRdb D gene call, TRBD1, has no DNA to confirm it. CDR1 is SGHDN and CDR2 is FVKESK in the germline V gene. CDR3 size: 16 residues. The CDR3 spells CASSPARSGRNTEAFF.